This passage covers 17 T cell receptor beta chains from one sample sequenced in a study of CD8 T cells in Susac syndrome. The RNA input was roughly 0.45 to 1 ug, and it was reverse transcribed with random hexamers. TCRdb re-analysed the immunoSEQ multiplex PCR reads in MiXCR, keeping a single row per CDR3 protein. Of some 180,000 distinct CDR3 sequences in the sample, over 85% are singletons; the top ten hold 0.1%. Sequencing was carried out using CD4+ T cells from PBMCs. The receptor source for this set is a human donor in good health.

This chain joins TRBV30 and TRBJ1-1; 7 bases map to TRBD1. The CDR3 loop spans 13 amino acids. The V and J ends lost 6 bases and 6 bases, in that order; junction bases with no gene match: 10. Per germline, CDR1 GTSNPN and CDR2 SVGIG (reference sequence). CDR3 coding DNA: TGTGCCTGTCAACCGACAGGGCTAGCTGAAGCTTTCTTT. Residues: CACQPTGLAEAFF.

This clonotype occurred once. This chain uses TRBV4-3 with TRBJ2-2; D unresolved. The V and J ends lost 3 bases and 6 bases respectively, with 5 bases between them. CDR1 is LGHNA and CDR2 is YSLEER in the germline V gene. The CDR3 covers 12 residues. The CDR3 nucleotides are TGCGCCAGCAGCCAGTTTGCCGGGGAGCTGTTTTTT. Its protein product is CASSQFAGELFF.

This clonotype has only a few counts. The CDR3 sequence: CASSSTGRETQYF. Written as DNA, the CDR3 is TGTGCCAGTAGCTCCACTGGGCGAGAGACCCAGTACTTC. The chain is built from TRBV19 and TRBJ2-5; D gene unclear. The germline CDR1 and CDR2 sequences are LNHDA and SQIVND (reference sequence). The CDR3 extends over 13 amino acids. Trimming stripped 6 bases from V and 4 bases from J, with 12 bases between.

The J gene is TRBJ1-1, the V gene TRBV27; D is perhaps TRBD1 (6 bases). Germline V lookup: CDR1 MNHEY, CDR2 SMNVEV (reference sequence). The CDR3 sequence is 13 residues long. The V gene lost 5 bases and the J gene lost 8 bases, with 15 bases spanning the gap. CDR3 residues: CASSLGGPREAFF. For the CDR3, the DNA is TGTGCCAGCAGTCTTGGGGGCCCCCGCGAAGCTTTCTTT.

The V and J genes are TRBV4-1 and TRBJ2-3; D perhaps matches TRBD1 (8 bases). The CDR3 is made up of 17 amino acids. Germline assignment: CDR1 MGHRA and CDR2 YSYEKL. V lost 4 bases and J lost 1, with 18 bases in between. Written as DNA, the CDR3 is TGCGCCAGCAGCCGCGAACAGGGGGGGCCACGCACAGATACGCAGTATTTT. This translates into CASSREQGGPRTDTQYF.

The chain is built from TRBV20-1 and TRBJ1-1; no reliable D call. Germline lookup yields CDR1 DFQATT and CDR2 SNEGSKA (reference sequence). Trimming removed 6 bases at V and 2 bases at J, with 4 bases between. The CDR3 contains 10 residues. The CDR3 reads CSAQNTEAFF. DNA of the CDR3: TGCAGTGCCCAAAACACTGAAGCTTTCTTT.

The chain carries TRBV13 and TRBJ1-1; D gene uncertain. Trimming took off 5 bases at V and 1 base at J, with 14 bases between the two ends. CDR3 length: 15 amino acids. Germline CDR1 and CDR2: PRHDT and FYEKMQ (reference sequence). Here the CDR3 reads CASSPGRLGNTEAFF. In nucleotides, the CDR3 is TGTGCCAGCAGCCCCGGGAGGTTGGGGAACACTGAAGCTTTCTTT.

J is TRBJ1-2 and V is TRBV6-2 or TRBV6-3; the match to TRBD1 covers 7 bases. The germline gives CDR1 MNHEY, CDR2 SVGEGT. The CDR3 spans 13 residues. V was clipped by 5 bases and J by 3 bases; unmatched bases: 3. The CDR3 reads CASSGDRDYGYTF. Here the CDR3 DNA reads TGTGCCAGCAGTGGCGACAGGGACTATGGCTACACCTTC.

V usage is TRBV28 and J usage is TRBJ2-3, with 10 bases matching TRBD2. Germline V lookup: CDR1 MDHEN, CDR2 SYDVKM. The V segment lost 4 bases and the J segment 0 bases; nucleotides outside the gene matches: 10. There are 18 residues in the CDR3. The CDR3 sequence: CASSSLAGGGESTDTQYF. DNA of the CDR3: TGTGCCAGCAGTTCTTTAGCGGGGGGCGGAGAGAGCACAGATACGCAGTATTTT.

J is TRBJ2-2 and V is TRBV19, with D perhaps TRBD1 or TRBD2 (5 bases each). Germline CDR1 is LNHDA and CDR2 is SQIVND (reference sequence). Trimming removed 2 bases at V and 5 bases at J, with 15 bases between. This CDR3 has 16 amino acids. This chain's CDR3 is CASSIRGGGKTGELFF. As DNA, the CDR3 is TGTGCCAGTAGTATAAGGGGTGGGGGTAAAACCGGGGAGCTGTTTTTT.

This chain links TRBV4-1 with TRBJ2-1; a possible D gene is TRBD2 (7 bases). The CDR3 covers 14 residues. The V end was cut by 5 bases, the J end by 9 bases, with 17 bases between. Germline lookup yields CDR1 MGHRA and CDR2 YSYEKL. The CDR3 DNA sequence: TGCGCCAGCAGCTTTGCGGGGGCCGTTGGTGAGCAGTTCTTC. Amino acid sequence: CASSFAGAVGEQFF.

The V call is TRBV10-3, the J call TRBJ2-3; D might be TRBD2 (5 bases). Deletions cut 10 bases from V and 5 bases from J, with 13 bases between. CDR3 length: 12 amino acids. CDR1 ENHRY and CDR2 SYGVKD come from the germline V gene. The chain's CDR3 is CATRSGGDTQYF. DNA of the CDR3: TGTGCCACCCGGAGTGGAGGAGATACGCAGTATTTT.

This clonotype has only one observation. In DNA, the CDR3 is TGTGCCAGCACCCGTAGTGGGGCTCACCCGCATGGCTACACCTTC. It yields the protein CASTRSGAHPHGYTF. The chain couples TRBV7-9 to TRBJ1-2; perhaps TRBD1 as D (5 bases). V was cut by 7 bases and J by 6 bases, with 21 bases left in between. Looked up from germline, CDR1 is SEHNR and CDR2 is FQNEAQ (reference sequence). CDR3 length equals 15 residues. The entire variable domain, with the rest obtained from reference TRBV7-9 and TRBJ1-2, is as follows: DTGVSQNPRHKITKRGQNVTFRCDPISEHNRLYWYRQTLGQGPEFLTYFQNEAQLEKSRLLSDRFSAERPKGSFSTLEIQRTEQGDSAMYLCASTRSGAHPHGYTFGSGTRLTVV.

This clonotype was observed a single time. The CDR3 reads CASSPPGGGTGELFF. DNA of the CDR3: TGTGCCAGCAGCCCCCCCGGGGGCGGAACCGGGGAGCTGTTTTTT. V gene TRBV3-1 combines with J gene TRBJ2-2, with D perhaps TRBD1 or TRBD2 (6 bases each). Germline CDR1 and CDR2: LGHDT and YNNKEL (reference sequence). The V and J ends lost 4 bases and 5 bases respectively, with 14 bases between them. This CDR3 contains 15 residues.

CDR3 amino acids: CASSAQGDSGNTIYF. The CDR3, as DNA: TGCGCCAGCAGCGCACAGGGTGACTCTGGAAACACCATATATTTT. The chain combines TRBV5-1 with TRBJ1-3; D possibly corresponds to TRBD1 (6 bases). Trimming took off 4 bases at V and 0 bases at J, with 11 bases between the two ends. Germline CDR1 is SGHRS and CDR2 is YFSETQ. The CDR3 loop spans 15 amino acids.

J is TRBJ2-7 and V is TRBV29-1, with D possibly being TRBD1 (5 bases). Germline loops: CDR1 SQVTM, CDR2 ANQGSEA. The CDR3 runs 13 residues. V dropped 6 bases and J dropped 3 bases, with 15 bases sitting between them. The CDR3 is CSVKRGDSYEQYV. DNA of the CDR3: TGCAGCGTGAAGCGAGGAGACAGCTACGAGCAGTACGTC.

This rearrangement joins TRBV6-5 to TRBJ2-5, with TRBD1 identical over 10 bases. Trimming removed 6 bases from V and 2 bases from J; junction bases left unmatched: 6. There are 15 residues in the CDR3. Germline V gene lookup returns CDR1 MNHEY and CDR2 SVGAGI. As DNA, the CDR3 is TGTGCCAGCAGATCGGGGGGACAGGGGCAAGAGACCCAGTACTTC. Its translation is CASRSGGQGQETQYF.